The 16 T cell receptor beta chains reported below all come from one sample, sequenced in a study of T cell responses to AZD1222 COVID-19 vaccine (dated by TCRdb to about 2021). According to the study, the label for this sample's time point signals: about 28 days (+/-7) after the second vaccine dose. Receptors were amplified or captured by the immunoSEQ multiplex PCR assay. What TCRdb holds here is the immuneACCESS table cut down to in-frame rearrangements. Part of the clones is not present; checked against another copy, under half of the missing clones reflect an unresolved V gene, and the others are unexplained. In all, the sample holds fewer than 120,000 clones, and around 90% of those were seen once. More than 2% of the sample comes from the top ten. The sample in question was peripheral blood, obtained 28 days after the second AZD1222 dose. Receptor source: an adult who received the AZD1222 COVID-19 vaccine.

The V and J genes are TRBV29-1 and TRBJ1-4, with TRBD1 identical over 7 bases. V was clipped by 8 bases and J by 3 bases; unmatched bases: 6. Germline CDR1 and CDR2: SQVTM and ANQGSEA. The CDR3 contains 13 residues. The CDR3: CSMRQGANEKLFF. The CDR3 coding sequence is TGCAGCATGCGACAGGGCGCTAATGAAAAACTGTTTTTT.

The chain employs TRBV19 and TRBJ1-2, with 10 bases identical to TRBD1. Germline values: CDR1 LNHDA, CDR2 SQIVND (reference sequence). V shed 6 bases and J 6 bases; nucleotides not matched to a gene: 7. The CDR3 runs 14 residues. The CDR3 here is CASRSDRGLDGYTF. CDR3 coding DNA: TGTGCCAGTAGATCCGACAGGGGGCTGGATGGCTACACCTTC. Complete variable domain (other parts from reference TRBV19 and TRBJ1-2): DGGITQSPKYLFRKEGQNVTLSCEQNLNHDAMYWYRQDPGQGLRLIYYSQIVNDFQKGDIAEGYSVSREKKESFPLTVTSAQKNPTAFYLCASRSDRGLDGYTFGSGTRLTVV.

This chain links TRBV12-3 or TRBV12-4 with TRBJ1-2, with D maybe TRBD1 (6 bases). This CDR3 is built from 13 residues. Trimming shortened V by 5 bases and J by 4 bases, and 11 bases separated the two germline ends. The CDR3 bases are TGTGCCAGCAGTCTTGGACAGTCCTATGGCTACACCTTC. Protein product: CASSLGQSYGYTF.

CDR3 nucleotide sequence: TGCGCCAATGAAGCGGGGGCCAGAACAGATACGCAGTATTTT. Its protein product is CANEAGARTDTQYF. The chain is built from TRBV10-1 and TRBJ2-3; the match to TRBD2 covers 8 bases. J lost 3 bases, V lost 10 bases, and 9 bases had no gene match. This CDR3 is 14 amino acids long. Germline CDR1 reads WNHNN; CDR2 reads SYGVQD (reference sequence).

In this sample, this clone turned up once. The CDR3 sequence is CASSLPDRDSNQPQHF. In nucleotides, the CDR3 is TGCGCCAGCAGCCTCCCCGACAGGGATAGCAATCAGCCCCAGCATTTT. V gene TRBV5-1 combines with J gene TRBJ1-5; the match to TRBD1 covers 7 bases. The J segment lost 0 bases and the V segment lost 4 bases, leaving 7 bases of the junction unmatched. CDR1 and CDR2 from the germline V gene are SGHRS and YFSETQ. This CDR3 has 16 amino acids.

In its sample, this clone was seen once. The genes are TRBV18 and TRBJ1-6; unclear D gene. The germline gives CDR1 KGHSH, CDR2 LQKENI. V was cut by 6 bases and J by 9 bases, with 18 bases left in between. The CDR3 extends over 15 amino acids. In DNA, the CDR3 is TGTGCCAGCTCGTCGGACGGGCGAGGTAGTTCACCCCTCCACTTT. Protein product: CASSSDGRGSSPLHF.

This clone showed up just once. CDR3 coding DNA: TGTGCCAGCTCACCGGTACAGGGAATACTTTACTCTGGAAACACCATATATTTT. It specifies CASSPVQGILYSGNTIYF. The genes are TRBV18 and TRBJ1-3, with D tentatively TRBD1 (6 bases). Germline V lookup: CDR1 KGHSH, CDR2 LQKENI. V was clipped by 3 bases and J by 0 bases, with 18 bases between them. CDR3 length: 18 amino acids.

The rearrangement uses TRBV5-1 and TRBJ2-7; 8 positions match TRBD2. This CDR3 comprises 15 residues. Germline V lookup: CDR1 SGHRS, CDR2 YFSETQ. V was clipped by 2 bases and J by 0 bases; unmatched bases: 4. CDR3 loop: CASSLGGGTSYEQYF. The CDR3 region has the DNA TGCGCCAGCAGCTTAGGCGGGGGGACCTCCTACGAGCAGTACTTC.

The V call is TRBV7-2, the J call TRBJ1-6, with unresolved D. Germline V CDR1 and CDR2: SGHTA, FQGNSA. V dropped 5 bases and J dropped 7 bases, with 9 bases sitting between them. CDR3 length: 13 amino acids. CDR3: CASSLPSNSPLHF. Written as DNA, the CDR3 is TGTGCCAGCAGCCTGCCGTCGAATTCACCCCTCCACTTT.

This chain connects TRBV3-1 (or the pseudogene TRBV3-2) to TRBJ2-3; the match to TRBD2 covers 13 bases. The junction had 4 bases not matched to a gene; V was cut back by 4 bases and J by 3 bases. There are 16 residues in the CDR3. CDR1 and CDR2 (germline): LGHDT, YNNKEL (reference sequence). CDR3 DNA sequence: TGTGCCAGCAGCCTTAGGACTAGCGGGGGTACAGATACGCAGTATTTT. Protein: CASSLRTSGGTDTQYF.

Worth noting for this clone: The germline gene is not matched at one end of the junction; a read error may be the cause. The V and J genes are TRBV7-2 and TRBJ1-4; 8 bases fit TRBD1. The CDR3 is 16 residues long. Germline CDR1 SGHTA, CDR2 FQGNSA. The CDR3 is CASTLGQGRTNEKLFF. DNA for the CDR3: TGTGCCAGCACCTTAGGACAGGGAAGAACTAATGAAAAACTGTTTTTT.

The chain carries TRBV27 and TRBJ1-1; TRBD1 might be the D (5 bases). CDR1 MNHEY and CDR2 SMNVEV come from the germline V gene (reference sequence). The CDR3 length is 14 residues. The germline V and J ends were trimmed by 5 bases and 2 bases, with 12 bases remaining between them. The CDR3 coding sequence is TGTGCCAGCAGTACCGGGGCCGTAAACACTGAAGCTTTCTTT. This gives the protein CASSTGAVNTEAFF.

The V call is TRBV3-1 (or the pseudogene TRBV3-2), the J call TRBJ2-1; no definite D call. V shed 8 bases and J shed 10 bases, with 12 bases lying between them. The CDR3 extends over 11 amino acids. Per germline, CDR1 LGHDT and CDR2 YNNKEL (reference sequence). CDR3 nucleotides: TGTGCCAGCCTTTCGCTGGGGGAGCAGTTCTTC. Translating it yields CASLSLGEQFF.

The CDR3 nucleotides read TGTGCCAGCAGCTACAGGGTATCTGGAAACACCATATATTTT. This codes for CASSYRVSGNTIYF. The rearrangement joins TRBV11-2 to TRBJ1-3; D is perhaps TRBD1 (6 bases). Trimming shortened V by 4 bases and J by 1 base, and 8 bases separated the two germline ends. Germline CDR1 SGHAT, CDR2 FQNNGV. The CDR3 loop spans 14 amino acids.

The chain joins TRBV5-6 to TRBJ2-1; perhaps TRBD1 as D (6 bases). Trimming pared 7 bases from V and 4 bases from J, leaving 12 bases between. This CDR3 spans 13 amino acids. Germline lookup yields CDR1 SGHDT and CDR2 YYEEEE. This CDR3 reads CASVLRGYNEQFF. The CDR3 DNA follows: TGTGCCAGCGTTCTTAGGGGGTACAATGAGCAGTTCTTC.

V gene TRBV4-1 combines with J gene TRBJ2-2; D remains ambiguous. The CDR3 covers 16 residues. The V end was cut by 5 bases, the J end by 6 bases, with 19 bases between. Germline V gives CDR1 MGHRA, CDR2 YSYEKL. CDR3 nucleotides: TGCGCCAGCAGCTGGTCAGTCCCGGGCACGGCCGGGGAGCTGTTTTTT. This translates into CASSWSVPGTAGELFF.